This section outlines one T cell receptor beta chain sequence together with its context. Its target is not known. The source of the sample is a study of beta chain features in type 1 diabetes. Whole-study results and caveats: Patients' naive, central memory and regulatory TCRB repertoires appeared more alike than those of healthy donors.

The CDR3 has 15 amino acids. V was shortened by 8 bases and J by 0 bases, with 17 bases between the two germline ends. Looked up from germline, CDR1 is MNHEY and CDR2 is SVGAGI. Purities in excess of 98% were seen in all sorted populations. The whole isolated RNA underwent reverse transcription, so sequencing captured expressed TCRB transcripts. Here immunoSEQ multiplex PCR was the method, and the copy in TCRdb shows in-frame clones only, minus some. Here the sample spans 970,000 or so clones, about 17% being singletons. The chain carries TRBV6-5 and TRBJ2-7; perhaps TRBD1 as D (6 bases). The sample was naive CD4+ T cells from blood. The TCR was taken from a woman aged 18-29 years in good health. CDR3 residues: CASRKGESSSYEQYF. The DNA of the CDR3 is TGTGCCAGCCGGAAGGGGGAGAGCTCCTCCTACGAGCAGTACTTC.